This entry lists 21 T cell receptor beta chains sequenced from one sample in a study of tumor and adjacent non-tumor tissue in lung cancer. This sample's RNA came from whole unsorted tissue. TCRbeta libraries were built with three rounds of nested PCR, modified from ARM-PCR. TCRdb re-called the multiplex PCR reads through MiXCR, storing one row per CDR3 protein. There are roughly 200,000 distinct CDR3 sequences in the sample; 60% to 75% occur only once, and around 27% lies in the top ten. What was sequenced was lung tumor tissue. These receptors were obtained from a man between 60 and 75 years old with non-small cell lung cancer.

The chain links TRBV20-1 to TRBJ2-1; unclear D gene. Germline CDR1 and CDR2: DFQATT and SNEGSKA (reference sequence). The CDR3 runs 14 residues. V was shortened by 1 base and J by 8 bases, with 15 bases between the two germline ends. The CDR3: CSARGARTLDEQFF. The CDR3, as DNA: TGCAGTGCTAGAGGGGCCAGGACGCTCGATGAGCAGTTCTTC.

This chain uses TRBV28 with TRBJ1-2; tentatively, D is TRBD1 (5 bases). Germline assignment: CDR1 MDHEN and CDR2 SYDVKM. Trimming took 9 bases from V and 2 from J, leaving 16 bases between them. The CDR3 covers 14 residues. This CDR3 reads CASRGGVTNYGYTF. CDR3 bases: TGTGCCAGTAGGGGCGGAGTAACAAACTATGGCTACACCTTC.

As for this clonotype: An end of the junction differs from the germline gene, which may be a read error. The chain employs TRBV12-3 or TRBV12-4 and TRBJ1-1, with 7 bases fitting TRBD1. CDR3 length: 14 residues. The CDR3 DNA sequence: TGTGTCAGCAATGGAGGGGGACAGATGTTATTTGCTTTCTTT. Residues: CVSNGGGQMLFAFF.

Notes on this clonotype: A junction end diverges from the germline sequence, so it may reflect a read error. J is TRBJ2-7 and V is TRBV20-1; no clear D gene. This CDR3 has 13 residues. CDR1 DFQATT and CDR2 SNEGSKA come from the germline V gene (reference sequence). The CDR3 bases are TGCAGTGCTAAAGTGGGGTTAGAGTACGAGCACTACTTC. As protein: CSAKVGLEYEHYF.

The chain links TRBV24-1 to TRBJ2-1, with 8 nucleotides matching TRBD1. Looked up from germline, CDR1 is KGHDR and CDR2 is SFDVKD. V lost 1 base, J lost 5 bases, and 6 bases stayed unmatched. The CDR3 loop spans 16 amino acids. CDR3 bases: TGTGCCACCAGTGATTTCCGACAGGGGCGGGACAATGAGCAGTTCTTC. This gives the protein CATSDFRQGRDNEQFF.

This clonotype has more than one count but fewer than ten. This chain uses TRBV7-3 with TRBJ2-2, with 7 bases fitting TRBD1. Germline CDR1 is SGHTA and CDR2 is FQGTGA. V lost 5 bases, J lost 1 base, and 10 bases stayed unmatched. This CDR3 has 17 residues. The CDR3 protein is CASSTAPAGGNTGELFF. In DNA form, the CDR3 reads TGTGCCAGCAGCACGGCCCCAGCAGGGGGGAACACCGGGGAGCTGTTTTTT. Variable domain in full (rest from reference TRBV7-3 and TRBJ2-2): GAGVSQTPSNKVTEKGKYVELRCDPISGHTALYWYRQSLGQGPEFLIYFQGTGAADDSGLPNDRFFAVRPEGSVSTLKIQRTERGDSAVYLCASSTAPAGGNTGELFFGEGSRLTVL.

A note on this clonotype: Compared with germline, one end of the junction differs, possibly owing to a read error. The chain is built from TRBV4-2 and TRBJ1-1, with D possibly matching TRBD1 (5 bases). Germline loops: CDR1 LGHNA, CDR2 YNFKEQ. The CDR3 is 14 residues long. The CDR3 sequence: CASNQGRETTKACF. The CDR3 DNA reads TGTGCCAGCAACCAGGGACGGGAAACAACTAAAGCTTGCTTT.

A remark on this clonotype: A much larger clone sits a single nucleotide away, making a read error possible. This chain connects TRBV6-5 to TRBJ2-4; D possibly corresponds to TRBD1 (6 bases). V was trimmed by 5 bases and J by 11 bases, leaving 16 bases between them. This CDR3 is built from 13 residues. CDR1 is MNHEY and CDR2 is SVGAGI in the germline V gene. The CDR3 nucleotides are TGTGCCAGCAGTCAAGCTACAGGGACGGTTCAGTACTTC. This gives the protein CASSQATGTVQYF.

This clonotype was observed at least ten times. The CDR3 bases are TGTGCCAGCAGCTTGATTAGCGGGGGGAGAGACAATGAGCAGTTCTTC. Translation: CASSLISGGRDNEQFF. V usage is TRBV11-3 and J usage is TRBJ2-1; 10 bases are shared with TRBD2. The trim removed 3 bases at V and 5 bases at J, leaving 7 bases unmatched. The germline gives CDR1 SGHNT, CDR2 YENEEA. CDR3 length: 16 residues.

On this clonotype itself: A much larger clonotype is one base distant, so this may be a read error. This chain joins TRBV12-3 or TRBV12-4 and TRBJ1-2; D gene unclear. V was trimmed by 10 bases and J by 4 bases, leaving 16 bases between them. CDR3 length: 13 residues. The CDR3 sequence is CANEQIPSYGYTF. The DNA of the CDR3 is TGTGCCAACGAGCAAATCCCTAGCTATGGCTACACCTTC.

As concerns this clonotype: One base away lies a much larger clone, so this may be a sequencing read error. The chain carries TRBV7-8 and TRBJ1-5, with D possibly being TRBD1 (5 bases). There are 15 residues in the CDR3. CDR1 SGHVS and CDR2 FQNEAQ come from the germline V gene. CDR3 residues: CASSLSRQNNRPQHF. CDR3 DNA sequence: TGTGCCAGCAGCTTGTCAAGACAGAATAATCGGCCCCAGCATTTT.

In the case of this clonotype: Compared with germline, one end of the junction differs, possibly owing to a read error. The chain combines TRBV20-1 with TRBJ2-5; 9 positions match TRBD2. Per the germline V gene, CDR1 is DFQATT and CDR2 is SNEGSKA (reference sequence). The CDR3 length is 17 residues. The CDR3 region has the DNA TGCAGTGCTAGAGATATGAGGGGGACTAGCAAGAGAGAGACCCAGAACTTC. As protein: CSARDMRGTSKRETQNF.

This chain joins TRBV20-1 and TRBJ2-1; 8 bases are shared with TRBD2. Trimming removed 2 bases from V and 2 bases from J; junction bases left unmatched: 5. The CDR3 totals 15 residues. Per the germline V gene, CDR1 is DFQATT and CDR2 is SNEGSKA (reference sequence). The CDR3 reads CSARSSGGAYNEQFF. The CDR3, as DNA: TGCAGTGCTAGAAGCAGCGGGGGCGCCTACAATGAGCAGTTCTTC.

In the case of this clonotype: A much larger clone sits a single nucleotide away, making a read error possible. The chain uses TRBV7-8 and TRBJ2-2; 10 positions match TRBD1. V shed 9 bases, J shed 7 bases, and the junction held 8 bases outside the gene matches. Germline V gene data show CDR1 as SGHVS and CDR2 as FQNEAQ. The CDR3 is 14 amino acids. CDR3 DNA sequence: TGTGCCAGGAGTCGACAGGGGGCGATCGGGGAGCTGTTTTTT. This gives the protein CARSRQGAIGELFF.

This clonotype came up a few times. CDR3 bases: TGTGTTAGCAGTTACATCGGGGAGCTGTTTTTT. It codes for CVSSYIGELFF. The chain has TRBV6-6 and TRBJ2-2, with D hard to call. Germline V gives CDR1 MNHNY, CDR2 SVGAGI (reference sequence). This CDR3 comprises 11 residues.

V is TRBV5-1 and J is TRBJ2-7, with 10 bases aligning to TRBD2. Trimming removed 3 bases from V and 2 bases from J; junction bases left unmatched: 5. Germline CDR1 is SGHRS and CDR2 is YFSETQ. The CDR3 runs 15 residues. DNA of the CDR3: TGCGCCAGCAGCTGGGCAGCGGGAGGGCCCTACGAGCAGTACTTC. It specifies CASSWAAGGPYEQYF.

J is TRBJ2-1 and V is TRBV4-1, with D uncertain. The CDR3 has 15 residues. The germline V gene encodes CDR1 MGHRA and CDR2 YSYEKL. CDR3 residues: CVNCQSQTIDNEQFF. CDR3 nucleotides: TGCGTCAACTGCCAATCACAGACGATTGACAATGAGCAGTTCTTC.

This clonotype showed up just a few times. The genes are TRBV24-1 and TRBJ2-7; a possible D gene is TRBD1 (6 bases). The CDR3 has 12 amino acids. CDR1 and CDR2 (germline): KGHDR, SFDVKD. V shed 4 bases and J shed 3 bases, with 6 bases lying between them. The CDR3 loop is CATSEGGYEQYF. As DNA, the CDR3 is TGTGCCACCAGTGAAGGGGGCTACGAGCAGTACTTC.

Note on this clonotype: This may arise from a read error, as a much more abundant clone is one base away. No conserved phenylalanine or tryptophan ends this CDR3, so it is likely a read error. This chain links TRBV12-3 or TRBV12-4 with TRBJ2-7; 10 nucleotides line up with TRBD1. The CDR3 extends over 14 amino acids. V shed 1 base and J 7 bases; nucleotides not matched to a gene: 4. The CDR3 reads CASSLGQGAVEQYL. For the CDR3, the DNA is TGTGCCAGCAGTTTAGGACAGGGGGCAGTTGAGCAGTACTTA.

With respect to this clonotype: A much larger clone lies one base from this, so it may be a read error. This chain links TRBV28 with TRBJ1-5, with D tentatively TRBD1 (6 bases). The CDR3 sequence is 17 residues long. V gave up 9 bases and J gave up 5 bases, with 26 bases separating them. CDR1 is MDHEN, CDR2 SYDVKM, per germline. As DNA, the CDR3 is TGTGCCAGTTCGTCTACCGGGACATGGGGCGGACATCAGCCCCAGCATTTT. Translated, it gives CASSSTGTWGGHQPQHF.

As concerns this clonotype: Possible read error: a much larger clone is one base away. The rearrangement joins TRBV29-1 to TRBJ2-7; tentative D call: TRBD1 (6 bases). CDR1 and CDR2 (germline): SQVTM, ANQGSEA. This CDR3 spans 15 amino acids. With 4 bases removed from V and 6 bases from J, the gap between germline ends came to 22 bases. The CDR3 protein is CSVGGWDTLSAEQYF. The DNA of the CDR3 is TGCAGCGTTGGAGGGTGGGACACTCTCTCGGCCGAGCAGTACTTC.